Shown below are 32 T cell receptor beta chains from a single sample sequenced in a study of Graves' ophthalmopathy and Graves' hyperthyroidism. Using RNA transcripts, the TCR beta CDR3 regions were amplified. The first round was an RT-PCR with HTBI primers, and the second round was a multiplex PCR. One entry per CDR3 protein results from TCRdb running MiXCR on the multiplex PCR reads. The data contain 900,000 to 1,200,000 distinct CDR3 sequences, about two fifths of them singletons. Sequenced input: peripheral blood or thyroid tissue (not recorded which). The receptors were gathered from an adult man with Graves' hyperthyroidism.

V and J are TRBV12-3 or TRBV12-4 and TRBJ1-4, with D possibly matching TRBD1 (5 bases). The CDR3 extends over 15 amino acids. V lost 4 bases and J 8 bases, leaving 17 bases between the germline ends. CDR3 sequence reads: CASSSSGTVGEKLFF. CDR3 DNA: TGTGCCAGCAGTTCCTCCGGGACGGTGGGGGAAAAACTGTTTTTT.

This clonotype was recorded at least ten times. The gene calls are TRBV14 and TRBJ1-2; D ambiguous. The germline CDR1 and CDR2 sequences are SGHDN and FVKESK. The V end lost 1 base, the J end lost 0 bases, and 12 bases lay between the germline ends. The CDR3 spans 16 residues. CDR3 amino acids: CASSQGVRLANYGYTF. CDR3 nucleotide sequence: TGTGCCAGCAGCCAAGGCGTTCGGTTAGCTAACTATGGCTACACCTTC.

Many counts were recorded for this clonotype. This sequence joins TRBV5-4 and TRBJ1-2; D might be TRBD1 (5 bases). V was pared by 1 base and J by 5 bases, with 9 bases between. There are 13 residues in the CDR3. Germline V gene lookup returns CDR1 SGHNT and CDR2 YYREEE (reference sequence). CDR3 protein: CASSLRQGYGYTF. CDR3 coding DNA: TGTGCCAGCAGCTTGAGGCAGGGATATGGCTACACCTTC.

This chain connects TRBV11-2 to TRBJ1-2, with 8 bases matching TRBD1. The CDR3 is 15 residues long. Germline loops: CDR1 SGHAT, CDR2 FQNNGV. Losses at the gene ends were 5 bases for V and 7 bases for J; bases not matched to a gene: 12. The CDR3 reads CASSPTDRGLSGYTF. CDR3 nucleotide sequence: TGTGCCAGCAGCCCGACTGACAGGGGATTATCTGGCTACACCTTC.

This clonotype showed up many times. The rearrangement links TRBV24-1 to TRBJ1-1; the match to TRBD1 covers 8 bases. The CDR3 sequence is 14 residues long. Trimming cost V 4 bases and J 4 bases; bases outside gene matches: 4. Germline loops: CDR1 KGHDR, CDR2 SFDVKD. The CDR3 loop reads CATSEAGTGTEAFF. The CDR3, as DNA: TGTGCCACCAGTGAGGCCGGGACAGGCACTGAAGCTTTCTTT.

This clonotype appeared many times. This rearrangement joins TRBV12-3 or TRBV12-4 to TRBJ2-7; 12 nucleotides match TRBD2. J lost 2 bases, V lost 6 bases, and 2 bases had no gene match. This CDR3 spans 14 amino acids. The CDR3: CASSRLAGAYEQYF. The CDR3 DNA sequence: TGTGCCAGCAGCAGACTAGCGGGGGCCTACGAGCAGTACTTC.

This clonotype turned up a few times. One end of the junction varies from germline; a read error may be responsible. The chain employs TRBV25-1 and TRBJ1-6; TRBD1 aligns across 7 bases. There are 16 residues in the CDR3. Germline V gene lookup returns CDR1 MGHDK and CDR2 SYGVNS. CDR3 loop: CASSLPTGARNSPLRF. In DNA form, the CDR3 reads TGTGCCAGCAGCTTACCTACAGGGGCAAGGAATTCACCCCTCCGCTTT.

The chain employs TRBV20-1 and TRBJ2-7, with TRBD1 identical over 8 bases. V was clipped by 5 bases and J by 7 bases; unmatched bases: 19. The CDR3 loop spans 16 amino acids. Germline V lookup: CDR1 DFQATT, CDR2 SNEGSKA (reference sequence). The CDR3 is CSASRLIGQGTGEQYF. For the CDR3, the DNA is TGCAGTGCTTCCAGGCTAATAGGACAGGGCACGGGGGAGCAGTACTTC.

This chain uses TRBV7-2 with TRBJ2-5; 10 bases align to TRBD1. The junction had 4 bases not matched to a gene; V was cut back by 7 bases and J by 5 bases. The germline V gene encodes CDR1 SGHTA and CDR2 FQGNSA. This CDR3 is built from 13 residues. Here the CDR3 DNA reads TGTGCCAGCATCGAGGGACAGGGGGAGACCCAGTACTTC. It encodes CASIEGQGETQYF.

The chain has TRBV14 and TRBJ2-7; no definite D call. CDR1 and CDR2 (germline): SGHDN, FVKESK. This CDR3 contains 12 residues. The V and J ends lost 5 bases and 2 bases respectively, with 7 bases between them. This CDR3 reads CASSVEAYEQYF. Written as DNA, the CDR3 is TGTGCCAGCAGCGTTGAAGCCTACGAGCAGTACTTC.

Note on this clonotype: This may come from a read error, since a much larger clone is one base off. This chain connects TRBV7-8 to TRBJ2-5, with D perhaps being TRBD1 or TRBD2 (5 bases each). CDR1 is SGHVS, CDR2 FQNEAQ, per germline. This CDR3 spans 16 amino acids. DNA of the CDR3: TGTGCCAGCAGCTTAGCGGGGGACCAGTACCATGAGACCCAGTACTTC. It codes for CASSLAGDQYHETQYF.

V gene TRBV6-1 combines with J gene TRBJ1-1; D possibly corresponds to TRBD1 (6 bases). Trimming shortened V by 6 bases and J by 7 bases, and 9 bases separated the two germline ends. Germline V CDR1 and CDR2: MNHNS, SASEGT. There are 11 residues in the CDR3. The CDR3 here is CASRATGEAFF. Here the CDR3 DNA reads TGTGCCAGCAGGGCGACAGGTGAAGCTTTCTTT.

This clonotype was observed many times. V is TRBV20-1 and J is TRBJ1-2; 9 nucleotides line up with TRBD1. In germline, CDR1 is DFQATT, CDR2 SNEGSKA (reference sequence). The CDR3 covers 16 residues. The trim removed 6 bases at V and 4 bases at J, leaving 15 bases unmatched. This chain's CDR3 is CSAPGQGLKIPYGYTF. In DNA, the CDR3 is TGCAGTGCCCCCGGACAGGGGTTAAAGATACCCTATGGCTACACCTTC.

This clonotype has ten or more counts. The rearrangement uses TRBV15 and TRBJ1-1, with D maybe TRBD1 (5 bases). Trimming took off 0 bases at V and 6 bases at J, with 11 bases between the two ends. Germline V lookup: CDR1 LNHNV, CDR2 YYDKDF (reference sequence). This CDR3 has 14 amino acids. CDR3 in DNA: TGTGCCACCAGCAGAGATCGGGGGGAAGCTGAAGCTTTCTTT. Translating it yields CATSRDRGEAEAFF.

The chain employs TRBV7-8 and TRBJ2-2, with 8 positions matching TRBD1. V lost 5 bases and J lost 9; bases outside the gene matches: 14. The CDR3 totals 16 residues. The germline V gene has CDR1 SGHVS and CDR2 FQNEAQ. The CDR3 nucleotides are TGTGCCAGCAGCCACCGGACAGGGATGATTCTACGGGAGCTGTTTTTT. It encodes CASSHRTGMILRELFF.

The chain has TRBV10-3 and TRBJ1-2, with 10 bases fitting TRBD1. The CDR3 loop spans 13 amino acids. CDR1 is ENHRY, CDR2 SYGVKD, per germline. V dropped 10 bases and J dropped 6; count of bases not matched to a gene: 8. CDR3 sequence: CATVGQGSDGYTF. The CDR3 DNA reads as TGTGCCACCGTGGGACAGGGGTCTGATGGCTACACCTTC.

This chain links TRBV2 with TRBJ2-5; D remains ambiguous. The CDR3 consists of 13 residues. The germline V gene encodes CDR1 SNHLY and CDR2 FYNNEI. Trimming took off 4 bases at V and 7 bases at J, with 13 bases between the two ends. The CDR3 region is CASSGRSLGTQYF. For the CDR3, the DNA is TGTGCCAGCAGTGGCCGCAGCTTGGGGACCCAGTACTTC.

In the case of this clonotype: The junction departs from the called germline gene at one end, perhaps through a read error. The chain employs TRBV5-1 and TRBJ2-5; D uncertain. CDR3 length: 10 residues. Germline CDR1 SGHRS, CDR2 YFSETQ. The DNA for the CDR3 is TGCGCCAGCGGAGCAGAGGCCCAGTACTTC. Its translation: CASGAEAQYF.

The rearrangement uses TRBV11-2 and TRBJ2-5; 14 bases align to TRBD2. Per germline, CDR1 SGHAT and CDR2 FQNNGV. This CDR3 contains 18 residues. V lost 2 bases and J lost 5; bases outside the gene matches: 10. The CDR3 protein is CASSLRLAGGPAQETQYF. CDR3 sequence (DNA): TGTGCCAGCAGCTTACGACTAGCGGGGGGGCCTGCCCAGGAGACCCAGTACTTC.

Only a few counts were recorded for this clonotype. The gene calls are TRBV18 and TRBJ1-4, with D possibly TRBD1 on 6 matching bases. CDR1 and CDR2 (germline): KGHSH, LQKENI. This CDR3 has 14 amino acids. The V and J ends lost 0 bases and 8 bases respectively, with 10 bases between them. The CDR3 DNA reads TGTGCCAGCTCACCACCAGGGGGGAAAGAAAAACTGTTTTTT. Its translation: CASSPPGGKEKLFF. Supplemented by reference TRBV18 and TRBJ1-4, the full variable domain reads NAGVMQNPRHLVRRRGQEARLRCSPMKGHSHVYWYRQLPEEGLKFMVYLQKENIIDESGMPKERFSAEFPKEGPSILRIQQVVRGDSAAYFCASSPPGGKEKLFFGSGTQLSVL.

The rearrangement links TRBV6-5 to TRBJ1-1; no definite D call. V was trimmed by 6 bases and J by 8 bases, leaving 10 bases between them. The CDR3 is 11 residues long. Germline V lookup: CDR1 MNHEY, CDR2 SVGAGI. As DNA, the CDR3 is TGTGCCAGCAGACTGGGCCCGGAAGCTTTCTTT. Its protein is CASRLGPEAFF.

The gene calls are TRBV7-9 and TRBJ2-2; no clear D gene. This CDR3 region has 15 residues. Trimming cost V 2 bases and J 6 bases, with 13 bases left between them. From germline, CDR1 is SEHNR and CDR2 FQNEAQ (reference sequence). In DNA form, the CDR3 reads TGTGCCAGCAGCTTAAACCCACGGGCGTCCGGGGAGCTGTTTTTT. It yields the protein CASSLNPRASGELFF.

CDR3 in DNA: TGTGCCAGCAGTTACACAGTCTACGAGCAGTACTTC. It specifies CASSYTVYEQYF. The chain uses TRBV6-2 or TRBV6-3 and TRBJ2-7; no firm D call. CDR3 length: 12 amino acids. V lost 2 bases, J lost 3 bases, and 5 bases lay in between. Germline loops: CDR1 MNHEY, CDR2 SVGEGT.

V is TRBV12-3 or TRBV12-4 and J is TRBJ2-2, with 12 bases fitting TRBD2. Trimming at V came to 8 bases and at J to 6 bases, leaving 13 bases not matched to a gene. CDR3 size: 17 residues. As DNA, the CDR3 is TGTGCCAGCGAATTCGGGCCTAGCGGGGGGGCCGCCGGGGAGCTGTTTTTT. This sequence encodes CASEFGPSGGAAGELFF.

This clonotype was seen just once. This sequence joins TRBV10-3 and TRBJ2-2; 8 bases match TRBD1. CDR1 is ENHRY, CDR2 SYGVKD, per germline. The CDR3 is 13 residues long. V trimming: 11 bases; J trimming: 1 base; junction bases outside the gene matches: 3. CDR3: CALGTGNTGELFF. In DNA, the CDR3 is TGTGCCCTCGGGACAGGGAACACCGGGGAGCTGTTTTTT.

The CDR3 DNA reads as TGTGCCAGCAGCTTTAGCGGGAGCTTAGTAGCAGGCTACACCTTC. Residues: CASSFSGSLVAGYTF. This chain links TRBV7-2 with TRBJ1-2; D call uncertain. Germline assignment: CDR1 SGHTA and CDR2 FQGNSA. Trimming stripped 3 bases from V and 8 bases from J, with 19 bases between. The CDR3 consists of 15 residues.

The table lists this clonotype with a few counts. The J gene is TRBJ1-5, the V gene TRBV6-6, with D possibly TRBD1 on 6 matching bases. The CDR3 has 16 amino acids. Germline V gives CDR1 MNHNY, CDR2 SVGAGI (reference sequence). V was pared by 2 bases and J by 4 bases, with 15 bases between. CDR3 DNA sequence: TGTGCCAGCAGTTACCCTACCAAGGACAGAAATCAGCCCCAGCATTTT. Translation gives CASSYPTKDRNQPQHF.

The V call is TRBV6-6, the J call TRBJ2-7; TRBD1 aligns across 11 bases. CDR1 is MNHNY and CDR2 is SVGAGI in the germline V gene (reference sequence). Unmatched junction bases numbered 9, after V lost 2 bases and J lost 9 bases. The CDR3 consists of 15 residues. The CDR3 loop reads CASSYQGQGVRGQYF. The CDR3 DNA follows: TGTGCCAGCAGTTACCAGGGACAGGGGGTTCGGGGGCAGTACTTC.

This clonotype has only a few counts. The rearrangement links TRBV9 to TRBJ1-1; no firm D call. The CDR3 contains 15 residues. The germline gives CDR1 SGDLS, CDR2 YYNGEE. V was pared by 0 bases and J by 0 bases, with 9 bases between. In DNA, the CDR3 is TGTGCCAGCAGCGTAGATAATCTCATGAACACTGAAGCTTTCTTT. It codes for CASSVDNLMNTEAFF. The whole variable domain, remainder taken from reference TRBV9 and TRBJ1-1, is DSGVTQTPKHLITATGQRVTLRCSPRSGDLSVYWYQQSLDQGLQFLIQYYNGEERAKGNILERFSAQQFPDLHSELNLSSLELGDSALYFCASSVDNLMNTEAFFGQGTRLTVV.

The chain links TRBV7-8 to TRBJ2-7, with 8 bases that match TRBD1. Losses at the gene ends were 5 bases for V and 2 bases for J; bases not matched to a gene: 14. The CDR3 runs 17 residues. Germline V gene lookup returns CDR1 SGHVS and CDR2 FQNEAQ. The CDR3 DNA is TGTGCCAGCAGCCTTGGACAGGGCTCACGACTTGCCTACGAGCAGTACTTC. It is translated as CASSLGQGSRLAYEQYF.

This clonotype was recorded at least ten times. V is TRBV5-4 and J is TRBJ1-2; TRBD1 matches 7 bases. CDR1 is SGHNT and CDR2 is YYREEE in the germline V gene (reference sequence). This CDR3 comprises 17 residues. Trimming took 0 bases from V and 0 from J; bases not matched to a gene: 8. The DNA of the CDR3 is TGTGCCAGCAGCTTGGTCAACAGGGGTCTAGCTAACTATGGCTACACCTTC. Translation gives CASSLVNRGLANYGYTF.

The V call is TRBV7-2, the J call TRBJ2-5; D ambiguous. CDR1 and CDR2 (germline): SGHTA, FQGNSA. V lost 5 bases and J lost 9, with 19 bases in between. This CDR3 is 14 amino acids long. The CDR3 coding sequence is TGTGCCAGCAGCCCCCCCCGACGGCCCAAGGCCCAGTACTTC. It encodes CASSPPRRPKAQYF. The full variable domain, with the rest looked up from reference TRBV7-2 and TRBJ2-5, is GAGVSQSPSNKVTEKGKDVELRCDPISGHTALYWYRQSLGQGLEFLIYFQGNSAPDKSGLPSDRFSAERTGGSVSTLTIQRTQQEDSAVYLCASSPPRRPKAQYFGPGTRLLVL.